The sequence of this T cell receptor beta chain was determined in a study of blood T cell repertoires in COVID-19. Whole-study context: The United States, Italy and Spain supplied acute and convalescent COVID-19 samples. In each case, the material was cDNA or gDNA derived from T cells, B-cell-depleted T cells, or PBMCs.

The method was immunoSEQ multiplex PCR; TCRdb's version includes in-frame clones alone and lacks a portion of them. The top ten hold roughly 15% of the sample, which has more than 85,000 clones, around 87% seen once. Germline assignment: CDR1 KGHSH and CDR2 LQKENI. Trimming removed 3 bases from V and 6 bases from J; junction bases left unmatched: 9. This CDR3 comprises 16 residues. This receptor was identified in a human donor in a cohort sampled during active COVID-19. Sequenced sample: peripheral blood. The genes are TRBV18 and TRBJ1-5, with 9 bases lining up with TRBD1. CDR3 nucleotides: TGTGCCAGCTCACCCGCTAGGGGACAGGGTGGTCAGCCCCAGCATTTT. Protein sequence: CASSPARGQGGQPQHF.